This T cell receptor (beta chain) was recovered during a study of T cells after yellow fever vaccination (dated by TCRdb to 2018 to 2020). With respect to the entire study: The SMART-Seq v4 Ultra Low Input RNA kit was used to prepare libraries from fractions with low cell numbers. To follow T-cell clones before and after primary and booster YFV17D yellow fever vaccination, bulk TCR alpha and beta repertoires were sequenced over time. Two healthy male donors, one aged 18 to 30 and one aged 30 to 40 years, were included in the cohort. Blood samples were taken at several timepoints before and after primary and secondary immunization, and bulk PBMC replicates and cell subsets were isolated. Summary of the overall study and its limitations: The study included only a couple of donors, which limits how far the findings can be generalized. Compared with the primary T-cell response, the secondary T-cell response was faster but weaker, reaching its peak on day 5 rather than on day 15. Computational filtering was needed because FACS-sorted repertoires could contain abundant contaminating clonotypes from the bulk population. After the booster, most clones that had expanded after primary vaccination were detected again (almost 97% of CD4 and more than 80% of CD8), suggesting broad maintenance of memory. A small fraction of clonotypes showed up in both the CD4 and CD8 compartments, probably as a result of convergent recombination.

Read against the paper, the sample's treatment or condition label means: live attenuated yellow fever vaccine strain. Two biological replicates of bulk PBMCs were collected at each blood-draw timepoint. PBMCs were isolated from peripheral blood using a standard Ficoll-Paque protocol. RNA was extracted with TriZol from bulk PBMCs, CD4 and CD8 fractions, and dextramer-positive and dextramer-negative fractions. Synthesis of TCR cDNA relied on 5'RACE template switching, a step that introduced a universal primer site along with unique molecular identifiers. Priming of cDNA synthesis was performed from both the TCR alpha and TCR beta constant segments. Library amplification involved two PCR steps, and the second step added sample barcodes and sequencing adapters. Sequencing of libraries was done on Illumina HiSeq 2500 (2x100 bp) or NovaSeq (2x150 bp). The authors processed their data as follows. MIGEC was used to demultiplex reads and collapse the reads into UMI consensus sequences, and MiXCR was used for V(D)J alignment. Vaccine-responding clonotypes were defined with edgeR using replicate PBMC samples, requiring FDR below 0.01 and a log2 fold change above 5 up to day 15. Each bulk clonotype received a CD4 or CD8 identity based on whether the sequenced CD4 or CD8 repertoire contained that clonotype at higher abundance. The public sequencing data were trimmed at Q25 with fastp and processed into clonotypes with MiXCR by TCRdb, which kept only in-frame beta chains. When rows share a CDR3 protein, they turn into one entry using the most common DNA and genes. These V and J calls originate from TCRdb's pipeline instead of the authors' own analysis. The sample data list approximately 610,000 distinct CDR3 sequences, and about 17% of these were observed just once. Roughly 17% of the sample belongs to the ten largest clones.

This clonotype was counted between two and nine times. Its antigen remains undetermined. Per-nucleotide qualities are absent, and no much larger clonotype sits a single base away. The germline V gene (reference sequence) yields DFQATT for CDR1 and SNEGSKA for CDR2. V is cut by 3 bases and J by 11 bases, and the space between the germline ends is 22 bases. The CDR3, from cysteine to phenylalanine, totals 14 residues. Only CDR3 DNA remains: 42 bases, in frame from the first base. The V gene is TRBV20-1 and the J gene is TRBJ1-1; the D segment could be TRBD1, given 5 matching bases. Sequenced here: PBMCs, sampled 4 to 5 days after the first yellow fever vaccination. This TCR derives from a young man who received the YFV17D yellow fever vaccine. The encoded CDR3 is CSARTVNYYLIAFF. The DNA sequence is TGCAGTGCTAGGACAGTTAACTACTATTTGATCGCTTTCTTT.